These 30 T cell receptor beta chains share one sample of origin, sequenced in a study of monozygotic twins with inflammatory bowel disease. TCRdb re-called the 5' RACE reads and gives one entry per CDR3 protein, without DNA. Its table lists some 300,000 distinct CDR3 sequences. Sequenced input: blood. The receptors stem from a human donor with ulcerative colitis or Crohn's disease, or a healthy co-twin of an affected twin (not recorded which).

This chain links TRBV4-2 with TRBJ2-1. The germline CDR1 and CDR2 sequences are LGHNA and YNFKEQ. The CDR3 spans 16 residues. The CDR3 sequence is CASSQDKAALWVEQFF.

This sequence joins TRBV6-5 and TRBJ2-7; lacking DNA, the TRBD1 call made by TCRdb goes unchecked. The CDR3 has 12 amino acids. Per germline, CDR1 MNHEY and CDR2 SVGAGI. The CDR3 loop reads CATTAGASEQYF.

This chain connects TRBV24-1 to TRBJ2-3. Germline V gene lookup returns CDR1 KGHDR and CDR2 SFDVKD. The CDR3 is 14 amino acids. The CDR3 spells CATSDFAGTDTQYF.

The chain links TRBV7-6 to TRBJ2-3; TCRdb's D call, TRBD1, is unchecked because there is no DNA. The germline gives CDR1 SGHVS, CDR2 FNYEAQ. The CDR3 contains 18 residues. CDR3 sequence: CASSLAPGTGTKTDTQYF.

This chain connects TRBV24-1 to TRBJ2-1; without DNA, the TCRdb call of TRBD2 cannot be checked. Germline V gene sequence: CDR1 KGHDR, CDR2 SFDVKD. The CDR3 length is 13 residues. The CDR3: CATSDLWGLKQFF.

The gene calls are TRBV24-1 and TRBJ2-1; checking the TCRdb D call of TRBD2 is not possible without DNA. Germline CDR1 KGHDR, CDR2 SFDVKD. The CDR3 loop spans 14 amino acids. The CDR3 here is CATSDLTSLREQFF.

The chain links TRBV4-3 to TRBJ2-6; without DNA, the TCRdb call of TRBD1 cannot be checked. Germline lookup yields CDR1 LGHNA and CDR2 YSLEER. This CDR3 region has 19 residues. The CDR3 region is CASSQDWETGDSGANVLTF.

The J gene is TRBJ2-7, the V gene TRBV6-1; without DNA, the TCRdb call of TRBD1 cannot be checked. Germline V gene sequence: CDR1 MNHNS, CDR2 SASEGT. This CDR3 comprises 17 residues. The CDR3 spells CASSRPFGQARSYEQYF.

The chain carries TRBV6-2 or TRBV6-3 and TRBJ2-7. Germline V gene lookup returns CDR1 MNHEY and CDR2 SVGEGT. The CDR3 length is 12 residues. The CDR3 loop reads CASSYPPYEQYF.

This chain links TRBV4-3 with TRBJ2-2; TCRdb designates TRBD1, a call that cannot be tested without DNA. The CDR3 runs 14 residues. CDR1 and CDR2 (germline): LGHNA, YSLEER. The CDR3 loop reads CASSLQGNFGELFF.

The chain combines TRBV28 with TRBJ1-2; TCRdb returns TRBD1, unconfirmable since there is no DNA. The CDR3 has 15 amino acids. Per germline, CDR1 MDHEN and CDR2 SYDVKM. The CDR3 reads CASSFRGTGLGGYTF.

The V call is TRBV28, the J call TRBJ1-5; checking the TCRdb D call of TRBD1 is not possible without DNA. CDR3 length: 14 amino acids. Germline lookup yields CDR1 MDHEN and CDR2 SYDVKM. The CDR3 protein is CASSFRAPKQPQHF.

This rearrangement joins TRBV20-1 to TRBJ1-3; there is no DNA to check the TCRdb D call of TRBD1. The CDR3 consists of 14 residues. The germline gives CDR1 DFQATT, CDR2 SNEGSKA (reference sequence). This chain's CDR3 is CSARTGGSGNTIYF.

The V call is TRBV6-1, the J call TRBJ1-2; TCRdb's D call of TRBD1 is untestable without DNA. Germline V gene sequence: CDR1 MNHNS, CDR2 SASEGT. The CDR3 length is 13 residues. The CDR3 sequence: CASSVTGEYGYTF.

This sequence joins TRBV20-1 and TRBJ2-1; TCRdb picks TRBD2, but there is no DNA to check that call. Germline CDR1 reads DFQATT; CDR2 reads SNEGSKA (reference sequence). CDR3 size: 18 residues. CDR3 protein: CSARDPSGRAPSYNEQFF.

The rearrangement joins TRBV7-9 to TRBJ1-5. This CDR3 spans 12 amino acids. The germline V gene has CDR1 SEHNR and CDR2 FQNEAQ (reference sequence). The CDR3 is CASRQDNQPQHF.

V gene TRBV29-1 combines with J gene TRBJ2-3; checking the TCRdb D call of TRBD1 is not possible without DNA. The CDR3 extends over 15 amino acids. Germline V lookup: CDR1 SQVTM, CDR2 ANQGSEA. The CDR3 sequence is CSVAPTGGGGDTQYF.

The chain couples TRBV6-5 to TRBJ1-6; lacking DNA, the TRBD1 call made by TCRdb goes unchecked. Per germline, CDR1 MNHEY and CDR2 SVGAGI. The CDR3 sequence is 13 residues long. CDR3 region: CASRRGSNSPLHF.

The chain combines TRBV28 with TRBJ2-3; TCRdb's D gene call, TRBD1, goes unchecked for lack of DNA. The CDR3 length is 14 residues. CDR1 MDHEN and CDR2 SYDVKM come from the germline V gene. CDR3: CASTGAVGEDTQYF.

The chain couples TRBV6-1 to TRBJ1-2; TCRdb calls TRBD1, which cannot be checked without DNA. Germline V CDR1 and CDR2: MNHNS, SASEGT. This CDR3 is 13 amino acids long. The CDR3 spells CASSDGIYYGYTF.

The J gene is TRBJ1-1, the V gene TRBV12-3 or TRBV12-4; there is no DNA to check the TCRdb D call of TRBD1. The CDR3 runs 15 residues. CDR3 amino acids: CASSLQGRVSLLAFF.

V is TRBV12-3 or TRBV12-4 and J is TRBJ1-2. This CDR3 is built from 13 residues. CDR3: CASSLGAGLGYTF.

The rearrangement links TRBV24-1 to TRBJ1-1. The CDR3 runs to 14 residues. Germline values: CDR1 KGHDR, CDR2 SFDVKD. CDR3 residues: CATSDSGRAGEAFF.

The J gene is TRBJ2-3, the V gene TRBV18; no DNA is available, so the TRBD2 call from TCRdb remains unchecked. Germline V gene sequence: CDR1 KGHSH, CDR2 LQKENI. This CDR3 has 15 residues. The CDR3 sequence: CASSTVAGIGDTQYF.

V gene TRBV18 combines with J gene TRBJ2-3. There are 16 residues in the CDR3. From germline, CDR1 is KGHSH and CDR2 LQKENI. CDR3 residues: CASSPLSGEFADTQYF.

The rearrangement joins TRBV12-3 or TRBV12-4 to TRBJ1-2; the TCRdb call, TRBD1, lacks DNA for checking. The CDR3 is made up of 13 amino acids. The CDR3: CASRPQGAQGYTF.

The V and J genes are TRBV6-5 and TRBJ2-1; TCRdb proposes TRBD2, but this gene call is untestable without DNA. Looked up from germline, CDR1 is MNHEY and CDR2 is SVGAGI. CDR3 length equals 14 residues. CDR3 amino acids: CASSYGGIYNEQFF.

The chain has TRBV15 and TRBJ1-2; no DNA is available, so the TRBD1 call from TCRdb remains unchecked. The V gene's germline CDR1 is LNHNV and CDR2 YYDKDF (reference sequence). The CDR3 is made up of 18 amino acids. This CDR3 is CATSTTFRDRASNYGYTF.

The chain is built from TRBV11-2 and TRBJ1-6. The CDR3 extends over 17 amino acids. The germline CDR1 and CDR2 sequences are SGHAT and FQNNGV. The CDR3 sequence: CASSHFPEDSYNSPLHF.

The chain links TRBV20-1 to TRBJ2-3; the D call of TRBD1 rests on TCRdb alone, since no DNA is present to check it. The germline V gene has CDR1 DFQATT and CDR2 SNEGSKA (reference sequence). The CDR3 contains 14 residues. CDR3 amino acids: CSAPIRGVTDTQYF.